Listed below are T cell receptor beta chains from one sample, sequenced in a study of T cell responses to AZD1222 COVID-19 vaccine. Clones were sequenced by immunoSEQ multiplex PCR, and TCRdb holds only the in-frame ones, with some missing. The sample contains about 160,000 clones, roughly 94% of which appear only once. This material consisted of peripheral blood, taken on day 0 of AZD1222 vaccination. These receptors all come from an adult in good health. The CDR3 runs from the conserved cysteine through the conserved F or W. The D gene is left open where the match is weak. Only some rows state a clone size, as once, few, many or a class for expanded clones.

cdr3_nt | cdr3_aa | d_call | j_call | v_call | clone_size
TGTGCCAGTAGTATTCCAGTGGGACTAGCCTACAATGAGCAGTTCTTC | CASSIPVGLAYNEQFF | TRBD2 | TRBJ2-1 | TRBV19 | once
TGTGCCAACAGACCGGACAGTCCCTATGGCTACACCTTC | CANRPDSPYGYTF | . | TRBJ1-2 | TRBV2 | .
TGTGCCAGCAGCCCCAGGTGGACAGATACGCAGTATTTT | CASSPRWTDTQYF | . | TRBJ2-3 | TRBV6-2/TRBV6-3 | .
TGCGCCAGCAGCGATACAGGGAAATCTTCTAACTATGGCTACACCTTC | CASSDTGKSSNYGYTF | . | TRBJ1-2 | TRBV4-1 | .
TGTGCCAGCAGTTTGGCAGGGCCTATCACTGAAGCTTTCTTT | CASSLAGPITEAFF | . | TRBJ1-1 | TRBV28 | .
TGCGCCAGCAGCTGGACAGGGGCGACAGATACGCAGTATTTT | CASSWTGATDTQYF | TRBD1 | TRBJ2-3 | TRBV5-1 | .
TGTGCCAGCAGTCCCAACCGGGACAACTATGGCTACACCTTC | CASSPNRDNYGYTF | . | TRBJ1-2 | TRBV6-5 | .
TGTGCCAGCAGCCAAGAGGGGTATGGCTACACCTTC | CASSQEGYGYTF | . | TRBJ1-2 | TRBV4-2 | .
TGTGCCAGCAGTGTAAGGACAGGGGGCAATCAGCCCCAGCATTTT | CASSVRTGGNQPQHF | TRBD1 | TRBJ1-5 | TRBV2 | .
TGTGCCAGCAGCCCACAGGAGGGAACGGCTGGAAACACCATATATTTT | CASSPQEGTAGNTIYF | . | TRBJ1-3 | TRBV7-6 | .
TGTGCCAGCAGCTTAGCGGGGACAGATTATGGCTACACCTTC | CASSLAGTDYGYTF | TRBD1 | TRBJ1-2 | TRBV7-2 | .
TGCGCCAGCAGCTTGCGAGGGGCTGCTTTCTTT | CASSLRGAAFF | . | TRBJ1-1 | TRBV5-1 | .
TGTGCCAGCAGTTCCGTAGCTTCAGAGACCCAGTACTTC | CASSSVASETQYF | . | TRBJ2-5 | TRBV6-9 | .
TGTGCCAGCCGGACGGATAGCAATCAGCCCCAGCATTTT | CASRTDSNQPQHF | . | TRBJ1-5 | TRBV7-9 | .
TGCAGTCTCAGAGCTAACTATGGCTACACCTTC | CSLRANYGYTF | . | TRBJ1-2 | TRBV20-1 | .
TGTGCCAGCCGGGGGTTGCGCTACGGCAATCAGCCCCAGCATTTT | CASRGLRYGNQPQHF | . | TRBJ1-5 | TRBV2 | .
TGTGCCAGCAGCTCTGGGCTGAGTGAAAAACTGTTTTTT | CASSSGLSEKLFF | . | TRBJ1-4 | TRBV5-4 | .
TGCAGCGTTGGACAGGGGGATACCTATGGCTACACCTTC | CSVGQGDTYGYTF | TRBD1 | TRBJ1-2 | TRBV29-1 | .
TGCAGTGCTATACTGGCGGATGGCTACACCTTC | CSAILADGYTF | . | TRBJ1-2 | TRBV20-1 | .
TGCGCCAGCAGCCTACAAAGACAGGGAGGTAGTCAGCCCCAGCATTTT | CASSLQRQGGSQPQHF | TRBD1 | TRBJ1-5 | TRBV5-1 | .
TGTGCCAGCACCCTTTCGGGGGGGCCCTCTGGCTATGGCTACACCTTC | CASTLSGGPSGYGYTF | . | TRBJ1-2 | TRBV7-9 | .
TGTGCCAGCAGCTTATGGGGAGCTAACTATGGCTACACCTTC | CASSLWGANYGYTF | . | TRBJ1-2 | TRBV7-9 | .
TGTGCCTGGAGTGGCGGAAATAGCAATCAGCCCCAGCATTTT | CAWSGGNSNQPQHF | . | TRBJ1-5 | TRBV30 | .
TGTGCCAGCAGTGAAGGGGCGGGAGGGACTGAAGCTTTCTTT | CASSEGAGGTEAFF | . | TRBJ1-1 | TRBV2 | .
TGTGCCAGCTCGGCCGGGCCGCAGAACGATGAGCAGTTCTTC | CASSAGPQNDEQFF | . | TRBJ2-1 | TRBV18 | .
TGTGCCAGCAGCCAGAGGGGGGCCAGCACCGGGGAGCTGTTTTTT | CASSQRGASTGELFF | . | TRBJ2-2 | TRBV3-1/TRBV3-2 | .
TGTGCCAGCAGCTCGACCGAGGCTTCGGCAAACACCATATATTTT | CASSSTEASANTIYF | . | TRBJ1-3 | TRBV7-6 | .
TGTGCCAGCAGGAACGGCGGGACTAGCGGGAGCTATGAGCAGTTCTTC | CASRNGGTSGSYEQFF | TRBD2 | TRBJ2-1 | TRBV2 | .
TGTGCCAGCAATACGGGGGCGAACACTGAAGCTTTCTTT | CASNTGANTEAFF | . | TRBJ1-1 | TRBV6-6 | .
TGTGCCAGCAGGCACAGGGACAGGGTAAATGAAAAACTGTTTTTT | CASRHRDRVNEKLFF | TRBD1 | TRBJ1-4 | TRBV28 | once
TGTGCCAGCAGCCCCTTTGTAGGACAGCAAATCAACACTGAAGCTTTCTTT | CASSPFVGQQINTEAFF | . | TRBJ1-1 | TRBV7-8 | few
TGCAGCGTTGCATGGAGGGCAGGCACCGGGGAGCTGTTTTTT | CSVAWRAGTGELFF | . | TRBJ2-2 | TRBV29-1 | .
TGCGCCAGCAGCCCTACACAAGAGACCCAGTACTTC | CASSPTQETQYF | . | TRBJ2-5 | TRBV5-1 | .
TGTGCCAGTAGTATGTTAGGGAACACTGAAGCTTTCTTT | CASSMLGNTEAFF | . | TRBJ1-1 | TRBV19 | .
TGTGCCAGCAGTTACCGACAGGGAAACACTGAAGCTTTCTTT | CASSYRQGNTEAFF | TRBD1 | TRBJ1-1 | TRBV27 | .
TGTGCCAGCAGCTTAAGGGTTGAGAACACTGAAGCTTTCTTT | CASSLRVENTEAFF | . | TRBJ1-1 | TRBV5-4 | .
TGTGCCAGCAGCTTAGAGGTTAGGGCAGCGCAAGAGACCCAGTACTTC | CASSLEVRAAQETQYF | . | TRBJ2-5 | TRBV7-6 | .
TGCGCCAGCAGCCAAGATATTCGGGTACGGTCTGGAAACACCATATATTTT | CASSQDIRVRSGNTIYF | . | TRBJ1-3 | TRBV4-1 | .
TGTGCCAGCAGTTTAACCTTGAGCTCCTATAATTCACCCCTCCACTTT | CASSLTLSSYNSPLHF | . | TRBJ1-6 | TRBV27 | .